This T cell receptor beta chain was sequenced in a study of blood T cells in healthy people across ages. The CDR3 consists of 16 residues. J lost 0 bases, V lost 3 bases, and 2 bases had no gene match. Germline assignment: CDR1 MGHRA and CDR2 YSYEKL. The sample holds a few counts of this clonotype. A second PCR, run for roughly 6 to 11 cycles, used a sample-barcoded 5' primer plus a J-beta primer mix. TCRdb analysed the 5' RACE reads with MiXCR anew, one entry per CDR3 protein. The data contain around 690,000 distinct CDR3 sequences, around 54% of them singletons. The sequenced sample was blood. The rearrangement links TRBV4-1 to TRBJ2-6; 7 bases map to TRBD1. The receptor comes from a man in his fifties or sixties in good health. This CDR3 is CASSQGQFSGANVLTF. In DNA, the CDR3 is TGCGCCAGCAGCCAGGGACAGTTCTCTGGGGCCAACGTCCTGACTTTC.